The 10 T cell receptor beta chains given below trace back to one sample, sequenced in a study of molecular identifiers for immune sequencing clone quantification. TCRdb re-called the PCR reads through MiXCR, storing one row per CDR3 protein. Altogether about 40,000 distinct CDR3 sequences are present, about 24% being singletons, with the ten largest covering around 0.89%. Material for sequencing was naive CD8+ T cells from blood, with Jurkat cell RNA spiked in. Subset specified: FACS-sorted CD8+CD4-CCR7+CD45RA+ naive T cells. These TCRs come from a human donor in good health. Some libraries in this study had Jurkat cell RNA spiked in.

The table lists this clonotype with a few counts. The chain has TRBV30 and TRBJ2-7; a possible D gene is TRBD1 (6 bases). CDR1 GTSNPN and CDR2 SVGIG come from the germline V gene (reference sequence). The ends were cut back, 4 bases at V and 2 bases at J, with 15 bases in the middle. The CDR3 is made up of 14 amino acids. The CDR3 sequence is CAWTAPGQAYEQYF. The CDR3 region has the DNA TGTGCCTGGACCGCTCCGGGACAAGCCTACGAGCAGTACTTC. The full variable domain, in which reference TRBV30 and TRBJ2-7 provide the parts outside the CDR3, is SQTIHQWPATLVQPVGSPLSLECTVEGTSNPNLYWYRQAAGRGLQLLFYSVGIGQISSEVPQNLSASRPQDRQFILSSKKLLLSDSGFYLCAWTAPGQAYEQYFGPGTRLTVT.

Only a few counts were recorded for this clonotype. Its ends do not fully match the called genes, so a read error is possible. The chain links TRBV4-1 to TRBJ2-7; TRBD1 matches 8 bases. The CDR3 length is 15 residues. Germline V gene sequence: CDR1 MGHRA, CDR2 YSYEKL. For the CDR3, the DNA is TGCGCCAGCGGCCAACTACCCGGGACAGGCTACGAGCAGTACTTC. This encodes CASGQLPGTGYEQYF.

This clonotype has ten or more counts. The chain is built from TRBV7-9 and TRBJ1-1; no clear D. Germline lookup yields CDR1 SEHNR and CDR2 FQNEAQ (reference sequence). CDR3 length: 12 amino acids. The V end lost 4 bases, the J end lost 6 bases, and 9 bases lay between the germline ends. CDR3 loop: CASSSYDSEAFF. DNA of the CDR3: TGTGCCAGCAGCTCCTACGATTCTGAAGCTTTCTTT.

This clonotype was observed a handful of times. The rearrangement joins TRBV6-2 or TRBV6-3 to TRBJ2-2, with D possibly being TRBD1 or TRBD2 (5 bases each). This CDR3 comprises 16 residues. V was clipped by 7 bases and J by 5 bases, with 20 bases between them. Germline V gene lookup returns CDR1 MNHEY and CDR2 SVGEGT. In nucleotides, the CDR3 is TGTGCCAGCACCAGGCCGGGACGCGGGCTGACCGGGGAGCTGTTTTTT. Its translation is CASTRPGRGLTGELFF.

This clonotype appeared many times. The CDR3 spells CASTSGPADTQYF. The CDR3 DNA reads as TGTGCCAGCACCTCAGGGCCTGCAGATACGCAGTATTTT. J is TRBJ2-3 and V is TRBV28, with D perhaps matching TRBD1 (5 bases). Germline-derived CDR1 and CDR2 are MDHEN and SYDVKM. With 7 bases removed from V and 4 bases from J, the gap between germline ends came to 12 bases. The length of the CDR3 is 13 residues.

This clonotype was found a few times. The chain employs TRBV7-9 and TRBJ2-1; 8 bases line up with TRBD2. Trimming took 5 bases from V and 8 from J; bases not matched to a gene: 8. CDR3 length: 14 residues. The germline CDR1 and CDR2 sequences are SEHNR and FQNEAQ (reference sequence). CDR3 protein: CASSPPGGAHEQFF. The CDR3 DNA reads TGTGCCAGCAGCCCCCCGGGGGGGGCCCATGAGCAGTTCTTC.

There are many counts of this clonotype. The J gene is TRBJ1-5, the V gene TRBV6-6; D is uncertain. Trimming removed 6 bases at V and 0 bases at J, with 6 bases between. The length of the CDR3 is 13 residues. Germline lookup yields CDR1 MNHNY and CDR2 SVGAGI (reference sequence). The CDR3 sequence is CASRINSNQPQHF. CDR3 DNA: TGTGCCAGCAGGATTAATAGCAATCAGCCCCAGCATTTT.

This clonotype was seen a handful of times. This rearrangement joins TRBV12-3 or TRBV12-4 to TRBJ2-3, with D hard to call. Trimming pared 5 bases from V and 0 bases from J, leaving 9 bases between. CDR3 length: 14 residues. The CDR3 sequence: CASSLYTSTDTQYF. CDR3 DNA: TGTGCCAGCAGTCTATATACTAGCACAGATACGCAGTATTTT.

This clonotype is judged medium-sized. The chain couples TRBV7-6 to TRBJ2-3; D not resolved. CDR1 and CDR2 (germline): SGHVS, FNYEAQ. This CDR3 has 13 amino acids. V lost 4 bases to trimming and J lost 1 base, with 6 bases between them. Here the CDR3 reads CASSSSGTDTQYF. The CDR3 region has the DNA TGTGCCAGCAGCTCGAGTGGCACAGATACGCAGTATTTT. Full variable domain (remainder filled in from reference TRBV7-6 and TRBJ2-3): GAGVSQSPRYKVTKRGQDVALRCDPISGHVSLYWYRQALGQGPEFLTYFNYEAQQDKSGLPNDRFSAERPEGSISTLTIQRTEQRDSAMYRCASSSSGTDTQYFGPGTRLTVL.

A few counts support this clonotype. A much larger clone sits a single nucleotide away, making a read error possible. V and J are TRBV28 and TRBJ2-5; 7 positions agree with TRBD2. Germline-derived CDR1 and CDR2 are MDHEN and SYDVKM. Losses at the gene ends were 3 bases for V and 5 bases for J; bases not matched to a gene: 12. The CDR3 is made up of 16 amino acids. CDR3 loop: CASSLGLAADGETQYF. In nucleotides, the CDR3 is TGTGCCAGCAGTTTGGGGCTAGCGGCAGACGGGGAGACCCAGTACTTC.